These 2 T cell receptor beta chains originate from one sample sequenced in a study of OX40 agonist ivuxolimab in advanced cancers. The protocol was immunoSEQ multiplex PCR, while the TCRdb copy is restricted to in-frame clones and leaves out a portion. The data hold tens of thousands of clones, with around 81% observed a single time. Sample: CD4+ or CD8+ T cells sorted from blood, taken in a trial of the OX40 agonist ivuxolimab. All receptors derive from an adult with an advanced solid tumor such as melanoma, head and neck, liver or kidney cancer.

The chain combines TRBV4-3 with TRBJ2-1; a possible D gene is TRBD1 (6 bases). The CDR3 has 16 amino acids. V was pared by 0 bases and J by 10 bases, with 19 bases between. Germline V CDR1 and CDR2: LGHNA, YSLEER. The CDR3 spells CASSQDRAEWGLEQFF. The CDR3 DNA reads as TGCGCCAGCAGCCAAGATAGAGCGGAGTGGGGGCTGGAGCAGTTCTTC.

This clone was found a few times. The rearrangement links TRBV11-2 to TRBJ2-7; D is ambiguous. CDR1 and CDR2 (germline): SGHAT, FQNNGV. Trimming removed 1 base at V and 0 bases at J, with 10 bases between. CDR3 length: 15 residues. For the CDR3, the DNA is TGTGCCAGCAGCTTAGCATACGACTCCTCCTACGAGCAGTACTTC. It specifies CASSLAYDSSYEQYF.